Listed here are 19 T cell receptor beta chains from one sample, sequenced in a study of graft-versus-host responses after intestinal transplantation. Sequencing was performed with immunoSEQ multiplex PCR; in TCRdb, only in-frame clones are kept and a portion is missing. This sample has under 40,000 clones; around 95% occur once, and the top ten carry 0.76%. The input for sequencing was PBMCs, taken 16 days after intestinal transplant. The source is a human patient who received an intestinal transplant, so some T cells may come from the graft donor.

The rearrangement links TRBV7-8 to TRBJ1-1; 11 nucleotides match TRBD1. CDR1 is SGHVS, CDR2 FQNEAQ, per germline. This CDR3 is built from 16 residues. The V segment lost 1 base and the J segment 0 bases; nucleotides outside the gene matches: 1. CDR3 sequence: CASSLGTGGLNTEAFF. The CDR3 DNA reads as TGTGCCAGCAGCTTAGGGACAGGGGGCCTGAACACTGAAGCTTTCTTT.

The chain employs TRBV9 and TRBJ2-7, with D perhaps assigned TRBD1 or TRBD2 (5 bases each). CDR3 length equals 15 residues. Trimming pared 0 bases from V and 2 bases from J, leaving 12 bases between. Germline assignment: CDR1 SGDLS and CDR2 YYNGEE. The chain's CDR3 is CASSVEGSWTYEQYF. The CDR3 DNA follows: TGTGCCAGCAGCGTAGAGGGGAGTTGGACCTACGAGCAGTACTTC.

Points on this clone: Other nucleotide sequences from this sample produce the same CDR3. CDR3 loop: CATSRSRGRVTDTQYF. The CDR3 DNA reads TGTGCCACCAGCAGATCCAGGGGGCGGGTCACAGATACGCAGTATTTT. This chain uses TRBV15 with TRBJ2-3; 8 nucleotides match TRBD1. The CDR3 contains 16 residues. J lost 2 bases, V lost 2 bases, and 6 bases had no gene match. CDR1 and CDR2 from the germline V gene are LNHNV and YYDKDF (reference sequence). Drawing the rest from reference TRBV15 and TRBJ2-3, the complete variable domain is DAMVIQNPRYQVTQFGKPVTLSCSQTLNHNVMYWYQQKSSQAPKLLFHYYDKDFNNEADTPDNFQSRRPNTSFCFLDIRSPGLGDTAMYLCATSRSRGRVTDTQYFGPGTRLTVL.

The count of this clone is one. V gene TRBV9 combines with J gene TRBJ2-7, with 8 bases that match TRBD1. V trimming: 1 base; J trimming: 4 bases; junction bases outside the gene matches: 7. CDR1 is SGDLS and CDR2 is YYNGEE in the germline V gene. The CDR3 has 15 residues. This CDR3 is CASSVMAGGGYEQYF. The CDR3 coding sequence is TGTGCCAGCAGCGTAATGGCAGGGGGCGGATACGAGCAGTACTTC.

The genes are TRBV25-1 and TRBJ1-1; tentative D call: TRBD1 (5 bases). V gave up 10 bases and J gave up 0 bases, with 18 bases separating them. Germline-derived CDR1 and CDR2 are MGHDK and SYGVNS. This CDR3 contains 15 residues. The CDR3 region is CATSLRDGMNTEAFF. The DNA of the CDR3 is TGTGCCACCTCTCTTCGGGACGGCATGAACACTGAAGCTTTCTTT.

The CDR3 spells CASSSGTYRPYNEQFF. The CDR3 DNA follows: TGTGCCAGCAGTTCCGGCACGTATCGACCTTACAATGAGCAGTTCTTC. The rearrangement links TRBV25-1 to TRBJ2-1; D gene ambiguous. Germline lookup yields CDR1 MGHDK and CDR2 SYGVNS. V lost 5 bases and J lost 4, with 18 bases in between. This CDR3 comprises 16 residues.

This chain connects TRBV9 to TRBJ2-7, with D perhaps TRBD1 (6 bases). The CDR3 consists of 13 residues. V lost 4 bases and J 2 bases, leaving 10 bases between the germline ends. CDR1 SGDLS and CDR2 YYNGEE come from the germline V gene. CDR3 protein: CASSQPGAYEQYF. The CDR3 DNA reads TGTGCCAGCAGCCAACCAGGGGCCTACGAGCAGTACTTC.

The V and J genes are TRBV2 and TRBJ2-5, with TRBD2 matching over 11 bases. The last part of the DNA fits TRBJ2-7 better; the J call may be wrong. The length of the CDR3 is 13 residues. The germline V gene has CDR1 SNHLY and CDR2 FYNNEI. Here the CDR3 reads CASLTSGTYEQYF. The CDR3 bases are TGTGCCAGCTTGACTAGCGGGACCTACGAGCAGTACTTC.

J is TRBJ1-6 and V is TRBV5-1, with 7 bases identical to TRBD1. V was clipped by 2 bases and J by 0 bases; unmatched bases: 11. The V gene's germline CDR1 is SGHRS and CDR2 YFSETQ. This CDR3 is built from 19 residues. The CDR3 protein is CASSLWERGLYSYNSPLHF. The CDR3 bases are TGCGCCAGCAGCTTATGGGAGAGGGGGCTGTACTCCTATAATTCACCCCTCCACTTT.

This rearrangement joins TRBV29-1 to TRBJ1-2; 8 bases are a match to TRBD1. V lost 5 bases to trimming and J lost 0 bases; unmatched junction nucleotides: 5. The CDR3 loop spans 14 amino acids. CDR1 and CDR2 from the germline V gene are SQVTM and ANQGSEA. CDR3 protein: CSVRTGHSNYGYTF. The CDR3 bases are TGCAGCGTTCGGACAGGGCATTCTAACTATGGCTACACCTTC.

Note on this clone: This specimen includes other DNA sequences encoding the same CDR3. The rearrangement links TRBV29-1 to TRBJ1-1; the D is unclear. Germline lookup yields CDR1 SQVTM and CDR2 ANQGSEA. Trimming cost V 1 base and J 0 bases, with 15 bases left between them. The CDR3 consists of 16 residues. The CDR3 DNA reads TGCAGCGTTGAAGGAGAGGTGGGAGACATGAACACTGAAGCTTTCTTT. As protein: CSVEGEVGDMNTEAFF. The whole variable domain, filled in from reference TRBV29-1 and TRBJ1-1, reads SAVISQKPSRDICQRGTSLTIQCQVDSQVTMMFWYRQQPGQSLTLIATANQGSEATYESGFVIDKFPISRPNLTFSTLTVSNMSPEDSSIYLCSVEGEVGDMNTEAFFGQGTRLTVV.

The chain has TRBV10-3 and TRBJ2-7, with 11 positions matching TRBD2. Germline lookup yields CDR1 ENHRY and CDR2 SYGVKD. The V gene end was trimmed by 4 bases and the J gene end by 4 bases; junction bases not matched to a gene: 6. This CDR3 comprises 15 residues. CDR3 in DNA: TGTGCCATCAGTGTGGGACTAGCGGAGTTATACGAGCAGTACTTC. Encoded protein: CAISVGLAELYEQYF.

This rearrangement joins TRBV11-2 to TRBJ1-2; maybe TRBD1 (5 bases). Trimming left V 9 bases short and J 3 bases short, with 14 bases between. The CDR3 runs 13 residues. The germline gives CDR1 SGHAT, CDR2 FQNNGV. The chain's CDR3 is CASPGPADYGYTF. The CDR3 DNA reads as TGTGCCAGTCCGGGACCGGCCGACTATGGCTACACCTTC.

The chain couples TRBV7-9 to TRBJ2-7; tentatively, D is TRBD1 (5 bases). The CDR3 loop spans 15 amino acids. Trimming shortened V by 2 bases and J by 2 bases, and 13 bases separated the two germline ends. Per the germline V gene, CDR1 is SEHNR and CDR2 is FQNEAQ (reference sequence). CDR3 region: CASSLIVQETYEQYF. The DNA of the CDR3 is TGTGCCAGCAGCTTAATTGTACAGGAGACCTACGAGCAGTACTTC.

The rearrangement links TRBV19 to TRBJ1-1; D uncertain. V was shortened by 9 bases and J by 0 bases, with 8 bases between the two germline ends. Germline V gene data show CDR1 as LNHDA and CDR2 as SQIVND (reference sequence). This CDR3 contains 12 residues. Here the CDR3 DNA reads TGTGCCAGCCGGTCCTTGAACACTGAAGCTTTCTTT. This translates into CASRSLNTEAFF.

This sequence joins TRBV28 and TRBJ1-1; D remains unclear. Germline loops: CDR1 MDHEN, CDR2 SYDVKM. The CDR3 loop spans 13 amino acids. The ends were cut back, 3 bases at V and 1 base at J, with 6 bases in the middle. CDR3: CASSLMGNTEAFF. CDR3 DNA sequence: TGTGCCAGCAGTTTGATGGGGAACACTGAAGCTTTCTTT.

This chain joins TRBV4-1 and TRBJ2-3; no clear D. The CDR3 runs 12 residues. Germline loops: CDR1 MGHRA, CDR2 YSYEKL. Trimming left V 0 bases short and J 5 bases short, with 3 bases between. The CDR3 nucleotides read TGCGCCAGCAGCCAAGATAAAGATACGCAGTATTTT. Its protein product is CASSQDKDTQYF.

The gene calls are TRBV5-4 and TRBJ2-7, with D possibly matching TRBD1 (5 bases). V shed 0 bases and J shed 5 bases, with 6 bases lying between them. CDR1 SGHNT and CDR2 YYREEE come from the germline V gene (reference sequence). The CDR3 has 12 residues. The CDR3: CASSLEGNEQYF. CDR3 nucleotide sequence: TGTGCCAGCAGCTTGGAGGGGAACGAGCAGTACTTC. The variable domain in full, completed from reference TRBV5-4 and TRBJ2-7, reads ETGVTQSPTHLIKTRGQQVTLRCSSQSGHNTVSWYQQALGQGPQFIFQYYREEENGRGNFPPRFSGLQFPNYSSELNVNALELDDSALYLCASSLEGNEQYFGPGTRLTVT.

The rearrangement links TRBV2 to TRBJ2-3; 7 nucleotides align to TRBD2. Germline CDR1 reads SNHLY; CDR2 reads FYNNEI. Trimming took 4 bases from V and 1 from J; bases not matched to a gene: 2. The CDR3 is 14 amino acids. This CDR3 is CASSGAGGTDTQYF. As DNA, the CDR3 is TGTGCCAGCAGTGGGGCGGGAGGCACAGATACGCAGTATTTT. Full variable domain (remainder filled in from reference TRBV2 and TRBJ2-3): EPEVTQTPSHQVTQMGQEVILRCVPISNHLYFYWYRQILGQKVEFLVSFYNNEISEKSEIFDDQFSVERPDGSNFTLKIRSTKLEDSAMYFCASSGAGGTDTQYFGPGTRLTVL.